This TCR beta chain came from a study of CD4 T cells in relation to SARS-CoV-2 and coronaviruses. Findings and caveats of the study: SARS-CoV-2-driven expansion was significantly weaker in crossreactive than monoreactive clones. Each donor contributed either pre-pandemic or post-infection samples, not both. Memory recall responses, not primary responses primed in culture, are what the assay detects.

V trimming: 5 bases; J trimming: 3 bases; junction bases outside the gene matches: 1. Germline CDR1 reads SGHVS; CDR2 reads FQNEAQ. There are 13 residues in the CDR3. Assay: immunoSEQ multiplex PCR; the TCRdb copy retains only in-frame clones and omits some. The sample has under 45,000 clones; more than 70% are singletons. Worth noting for this clone: Its antigen is unknown.

The source of this sequence is an adult with COVID-19. V and J are TRBV7-8 and TRBJ2-7, with TRBD2 identical over 10 bases. Material for sequencing was naive CD4+ T cells from PBMCs, cultured in vitro. The subset here: naive CD4+ T cells isolated by negative enrichment. The CDR3 protein is CASSRTSGYEQYF. Written as DNA, the CDR3 is TGTGCCAGCAGCCGGACTAGCGGCTACGAGCAGTACTTC.